The T cell receptor beta chain under discussion was sequenced for a study of blood T cell repertoires in COVID-19. Looking at the study overall: Samples taken during acute and convalescent COVID-19 were collected in the United States, Italy and Spain. PBMCs, B-cell-depleted T cells, or T cells were the source of the cDNA or gDNA that made up the material.

Original processing notes: Cell counts per sample came from amplifying reference gene primers. The protocol was immunoSEQ multiplex PCR, while the TCRdb copy is restricted to in-frame clones and leaves out a portion. Clone size and the V and J calls come from that table; the DNA yielded D and trimming. Of some 220,000 clones listed, approximately 80% are singletons. The V end was cut by 3 bases, the J end by 0 bases, with 6 bases between. Looked up from germline, CDR1 is SGHVS and CDR2 is FQNEAQ. The CDR3 covers 14 residues. The sequencing sample was made of peripheral blood. This receptor was taken from a human donor in a cohort sampled during active COVID-19. The chain joins TRBV7-8 to TRBJ1-3; D not certain. The DNA of the CDR3 is TGTGCCAGCAGCTTCGCAGGCTCTGGAAACACCATATATTTT. Protein sequence: CASSFAGSGNTIYF.